This T cell receptor (beta chain) was retrieved from a study of blood T cell repertoires in COVID-19. Study context: Specimens from acute and convalescent COVID-19 originated in the United States, Italy and Spain. Sources were T cells, B-cell-depleted T cells, or PBMCs; the material itself was cDNA or gDNA.

In Seattle, patients joined the study during active infection and were tracked longitudinally. The CDR3 length is 18 residues. CDR1 is LGHDT and CDR2 is YNNKEL in the germline V gene (reference sequence). V gave up 2 bases and J gave up 6 bases; unmatched junction bases: 9. Under the authors' procedure: Estimation of nucleated cell counts was performed using reference gene primer amplification. Assay used: immunoSEQ multiplex PCR; TCRdb lists only in-frame clones, some missing. V, J and clone size are taken as reported in that table, and D and trimming were inferred from the DNA itself. The top ten hold around 12% of the sample, which has approximately 250,000 clones, 70% to 90% seen once.

The source material was peripheral blood. The chain carries TRBV3-1 (or the pseudogene TRBV3-2) and TRBJ2-3; 15 nucleotides line up with TRBD2. The sequence was collected from a woman in her seventies with COVID-19, enrolled during active disease. The CDR3 nucleotides are TGTGCCAGCAGCCAAAGGGGGACTAGCGGGGGGCCATGGGATACGCAGTATTTT. Translating gives CASSQRGTSGGPWDTQYF.